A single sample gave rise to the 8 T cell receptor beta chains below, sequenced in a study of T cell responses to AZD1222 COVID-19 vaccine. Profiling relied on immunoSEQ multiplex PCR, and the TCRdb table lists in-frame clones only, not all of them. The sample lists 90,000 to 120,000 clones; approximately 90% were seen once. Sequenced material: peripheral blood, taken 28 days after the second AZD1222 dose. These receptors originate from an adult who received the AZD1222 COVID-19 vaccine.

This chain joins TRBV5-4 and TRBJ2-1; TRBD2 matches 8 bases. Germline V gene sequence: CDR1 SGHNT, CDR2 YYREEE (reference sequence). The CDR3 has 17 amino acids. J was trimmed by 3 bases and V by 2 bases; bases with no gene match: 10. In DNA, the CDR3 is TGTGCCAGCAGCTTTACCCAGGGGACTAGTCTCTACAATGAGCAGTTCTTC. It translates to CASSFTQGTSLYNEQFF.

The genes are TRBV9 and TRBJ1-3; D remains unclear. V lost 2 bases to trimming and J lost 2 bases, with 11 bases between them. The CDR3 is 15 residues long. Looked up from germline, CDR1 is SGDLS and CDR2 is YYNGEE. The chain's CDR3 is CASSVRLSAGNTIYF. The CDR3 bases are TGTGCCAGCAGCGTTAGGTTATCGGCTGGAAACACCATATATTTT.

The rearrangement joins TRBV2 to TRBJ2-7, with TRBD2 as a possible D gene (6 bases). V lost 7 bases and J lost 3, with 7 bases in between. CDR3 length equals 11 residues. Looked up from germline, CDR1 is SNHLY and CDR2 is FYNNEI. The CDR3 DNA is TGTGCCAGCACCGGGGGCTACGAGCAGTACTTC. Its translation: CASTGGYEQYF.

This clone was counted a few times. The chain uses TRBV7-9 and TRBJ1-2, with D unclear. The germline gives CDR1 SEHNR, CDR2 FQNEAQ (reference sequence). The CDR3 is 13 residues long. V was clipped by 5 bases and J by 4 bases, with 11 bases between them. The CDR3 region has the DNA TGTGCCAGCAGCCGCCGGGAGTCCTATGGCTACACCTTC. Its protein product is CASSRRESYGYTF.

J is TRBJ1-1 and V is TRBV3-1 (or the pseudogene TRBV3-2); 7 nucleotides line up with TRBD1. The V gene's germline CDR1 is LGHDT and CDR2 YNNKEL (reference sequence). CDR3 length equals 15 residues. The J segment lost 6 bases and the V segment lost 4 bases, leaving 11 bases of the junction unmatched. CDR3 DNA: TGTGCCAGCAGCCTTGAGGGGACAGTTAGTTCTGAAGCTTTCTTT. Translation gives CASSLEGTVSSEAFF.

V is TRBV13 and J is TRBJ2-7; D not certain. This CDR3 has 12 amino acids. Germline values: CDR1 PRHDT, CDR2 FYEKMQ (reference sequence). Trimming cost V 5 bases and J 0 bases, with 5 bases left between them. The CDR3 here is CASSPSSYEQYF. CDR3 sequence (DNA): TGTGCCAGCAGCCCCAGCTCCTACGAGCAGTACTTC.

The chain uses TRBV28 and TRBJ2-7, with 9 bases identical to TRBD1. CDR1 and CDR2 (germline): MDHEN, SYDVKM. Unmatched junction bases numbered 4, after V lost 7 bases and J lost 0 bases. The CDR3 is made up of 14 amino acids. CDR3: CASNGQGSSYEQYF. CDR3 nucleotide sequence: TGTGCCAGCAACGGACAGGGGTCCTCCTACGAGCAGTACTTC.

This chain's CDR3 is CASSRTGLNQPQHF. CDR3 DNA sequence: TGTGCCAGCAGCCGGACAGGGCTTAATCAGCCCCAGCATTTT. The chain uses TRBV7-8 and TRBJ1-5; 8 nucleotides agree with TRBD1. CDR3 length: 14 amino acids. J lost 4 bases, V lost 5 bases, and 4 bases had no gene match. CDR1 SGHVS and CDR2 FQNEAQ come from the germline V gene.